Presented here are 27 T cell receptor beta chains from one specimen sequenced in a study of Ad26.COV2.S vaccination and SARS-CoV-2 variants. Produced via immunoSEQ multiplex PCR; TCRdb's table is partial and in-frame only. This sample has 300,000 to 350,000 clones; around four fifths occur once, and the top ten carry 2% to 2.5%. Treatment reported: around 19 received Ad26.COV2.S at low or high dose, single or two shots; five or six received placebo; per-sample allocation not given. Material that was analyzed had been drawn on day 63 after the first vaccine or placebo injection. The sample here was peripheral blood, taken in a trial of Ad26.COV2.S vaccine versus placebo. The receptor set was obtained from a person aged 18-65 years who received the Ad26.COV2.S COVID-19 vaccine or a placebo.

This chain joins TRBV5-1 and TRBJ2-7; 9 nucleotides line up with TRBD2. CDR1 is SGHRS and CDR2 is YFSETQ in the germline V gene. The trim removed 0 bases at V and 2 bases at J, leaving 3 bases unmatched. The CDR3 consists of 15 residues. The CDR3 nucleotides are TGCGCCAGCAGCTTGGCGCTAGCGGGAACCTACGAGCAGTACTTC. It translates to CASSLALAGTYEQYF. The whole variable domain, filled in from reference TRBV5-1 and TRBJ2-7, reads KAGVTQTPRYLIKTRGQQVTLSCSPISGHRSVSWYQQTPGQGLQFLFEYFSETQRNKGNFPGRFSGRQFSNSRSEMNVSTLELGDSALYLCASSLALAGTYEQYFGPGTRLTVT.

The chain couples TRBV7-9 to TRBJ1-3, with D perhaps TRBD1 (6 bases). V lost 5 bases, J lost 0 bases, and 8 bases lay in between. The CDR3 consists of 14 residues. Per germline, CDR1 SEHNR and CDR2 FQNEAQ (reference sequence). CDR3 region: CASSGQSSGNTIYF. The CDR3 DNA reads TGTGCCAGCAGCGGACAGAGCTCTGGAAACACCATATATTTT.

The V and J genes are TRBV19 and TRBJ2-5; TRBD2 matches at 8 bases. J lost 1 base, V lost 6 bases, and 7 bases had no gene match. This CDR3 comprises 15 residues. The V gene's germline CDR1 is LNHDA and CDR2 SQIVND (reference sequence). The chain's CDR3 is CASSFSLAVQETQYF. For the CDR3, the DNA is TGTGCCAGTAGCTTTTCACTAGCGGTCCAAGAGACCCAGTACTTC.

The rearrangement links TRBV14 to TRBJ2-5; unclear D gene. The CDR3 length is 13 residues. V was cut by 1 base and J by 2 bases, with 5 bases left in between. Germline lookup yields CDR1 SGHDN and CDR2 FVKESK. The CDR3 DNA sequence: TGTGCCAGCAGCCAAGCCGGGCAAGAGACCCAGTACTTC. Amino acid sequence: CASSQAGQETQYF.

V is TRBV5-4 and J is TRBJ2-3; D is possibly TRBD2 (6 bases). V gave up 2 bases and J gave up 1 base, with 8 bases separating them. Germline CDR1 SGHNT, CDR2 YYREEE (reference sequence). The CDR3 totals 14 residues. CDR3 amino acids: CASSFKRGTDTQYF. CDR3 sequence (DNA): TGTGCCAGCAGCTTTAAGCGGGGCACAGATACGCAGTATTTT.

This sequence joins TRBV6-5 and TRBJ2-2, with D possibly matching TRBD2 (5 bases). Germline lookup yields CDR1 MNHEY and CDR2 SVGAGI. Trimming cost V 2 bases and J 1 base, with 11 bases left between them. CDR3 length equals 16 residues. The CDR3 coding sequence is TGTGCCAGCAGTTACGATCCTGAGGGGAACACCGGGGAGCTGTTTTTT. Its protein is CASSYDPEGNTGELFF.

This rearrangement joins TRBV9 to TRBJ1-5; the D is unclear. Per germline, CDR1 SGDLS and CDR2 YYNGEE. V gave up 2 bases and J gave up 3 bases, with 15 bases separating them. The CDR3 consists of 16 residues. CDR3: CASSVWTLDDNQPQHF. The CDR3 DNA sequence: TGTGCCAGCAGCGTTTGGACCCTTGATGACAATCAGCCCCAGCATTTT. Complete variable domain (other parts from reference TRBV9 and TRBJ1-5): DSGVTQTPKHLITATGQRVTLRCSPRSGDLSVYWYQQSLDQGLQFLIQYYNGEERAKGNILERFSAQQFPDLHSELNLSSLELGDSALYFCASSVWTLDDNQPQHFGDGTRLSIL.

The chain couples TRBV5-1 to TRBJ2-1; 12 nucleotides agree with TRBD2. Germline assignment: CDR1 SGHRS and CDR2 YFSETQ. J gave up 2 bases and V 5 bases, and 5 bases lay outside the gene matches. The length of the CDR3 is 16 residues. The CDR3 DNA follows: TGCGCCAGCAGACCAGCTAGCGGGGGGGCCTACAATGAGCAGTTCTTC. This translates into CASRPASGGAYNEQFF.

V gene TRBV5-1 combines with J gene TRBJ1-1; TRBD1 is a possible D gene (5 bases). The CDR3 is 15 amino acids. Per the germline V gene, CDR1 is SGHRS and CDR2 is YFSETQ. Trimming cost V 4 bases and J 1 base, with 14 bases left between them. The CDR3 protein is CASSRLGQRNTEAFF. The CDR3 region has the DNA TGCGCCAGCAGCAGACTCGGACAAAGGAACACTGAAGCTTTCTTT.

The chain combines TRBV27 with TRBJ2-7, with 10 bases identical to TRBD1. Per the germline V gene, CDR1 is MNHEY and CDR2 is SMNVEV (reference sequence). V lost 4 bases to trimming and J lost 12 bases; unmatched junction nucleotides: 15. This CDR3 has 15 amino acids. CDR3 sequence (DNA): TGTGCCAGCAGTTCCGTACCCAGCGGGACAGGGGTGCTGTACTTC. It translates to CASSSVPSGTGVLYF.

A few counts support this clone. The chain combines TRBV6-1 with TRBJ1-2; D call uncertain. CDR1 is MNHNS, CDR2 SASEGT, per germline. The CDR3 is made up of 14 amino acids. Trimming took 1 base from V and 0 from J, leaving 6 bases between them. CDR3 sequence: CASSEEVPNYGYTF. The CDR3 DNA reads as TGTGCCAGCAGTGAAGAGGTCCCTAACTATGGCTACACCTTC.

The chain employs TRBV6-1 and TRBJ2-7, with TRBD1 matching over 7 bases. Losses at the gene ends were 3 bases for V and 5 bases for J; bases not matched to a gene: 7. This CDR3 has 14 residues. Germline lookup yields CDR1 MNHNS and CDR2 SASEGT. CDR3 sequence reads: CASSDWEQGNEQYF. CDR3 sequence (DNA): TGTGCCAGCAGTGATTGGGAACAGGGGAACGAGCAGTACTTC.

The chain employs TRBV5-4 and TRBJ2-1; D is possibly TRBD2 (7 bases). Per germline, CDR1 SGHNT and CDR2 YYREEE (reference sequence). V gave up 4 bases and J gave up 8 bases, with 13 bases separating them. This CDR3 contains 13 residues. The CDR3, as DNA: TGTGCCAGCAGCAGCGGCGGGGGCCATGAGCAGTTCTTC. Encoded protein: CASSSGGGHEQFF.

This clone was seen a single time. The chain employs TRBV11-2 and TRBJ2-7, with 11 bases aligning to TRBD2. CDR1 and CDR2 (germline): SGHAT, FQNNGV. The CDR3 loop spans 15 amino acids. The trim removed 3 bases at V and 6 bases at J, leaving 7 bases unmatched. CDR3 nucleotides: TGTGCCAGCAGCTTCACTAGCGGGGGCCAGGCCGAGCAGTACTTC. This sequence encodes CASSFTSGGQAEQYF.

The chain recombines TRBV5-1 with TRBJ2-1; weak D call: TRBD1 (6 bases). CDR3 length equals 14 residues. The germline V gene encodes CDR1 SGHRS and CDR2 YFSETQ. V shed 4 bases and J shed 1 base, with 9 bases lying between them. CDR3 sequence: CASSPRGSYNEQFF. The CDR3 DNA reads as TGCGCCAGCAGCCCTAGGGGGTCCTACAATGAGCAGTTCTTC.

V is TRBV2 and J is TRBJ1-5; no definite D call. This CDR3 has 16 amino acids. The V end lost 4 bases, the J end lost 0 bases, and 13 bases lay between the germline ends. Germline lookup yields CDR1 SNHLY and CDR2 FYNNEI. The CDR3 sequence: CASSVNRVISNQPQHF. The DNA of the CDR3 is TGTGCCAGCAGTGTGAACCGGGTTATTAGCAATCAGCCCCAGCATTTT. The whole variable domain, remainder taken from reference TRBV2 and TRBJ1-5, is EPEVTQTPSHQVTQMGQEVILRCVPISNHLYFYWYRQILGQKVEFLVSFYNNEISEKSEIFDDQFSVERPDGSNFTLKIRSTKLEDSAMYFCASSVNRVISNQPQHFGDGTRLSIL.

The CDR3 loop is CASSERQGLKGRSYEQYF. DNA for the CDR3: TGTGCCAGCAGCGAGAGACAGGGGCTAAAAGGTCGCTCCTACGAGCAGTACTTC. The V and J genes are TRBV5-6 and TRBJ2-7; 8 bases line up with TRBD1. Germline trimming cut 4 bases from V and 0 bases from J; bases unmatched to any gene: 15. This CDR3 region has 18 residues. Germline V CDR1 and CDR2: SGHDT, YYEEEE.

V is TRBV13 and J is TRBJ1-1; D call uncertain. The ends were cut back, 5 bases at V and 5 bases at J, with 9 bases in the middle. CDR1 PRHDT and CDR2 FYEKMQ come from the germline V gene (reference sequence). The CDR3 length is 12 residues. In DNA form, the CDR3 reads TGTGCCAGCAGCCCCCCGAGGACTGAAGCTTTCTTT. Residues: CASSPPRTEAFF.

This sequence joins TRBV2 and TRBJ1-1; D might be TRBD1 (5 bases). V gave up 9 bases and J gave up 2 bases, with 13 bases separating them. This CDR3 spans 13 amino acids. Germline V gives CDR1 SNHLY, CDR2 FYNNEI. The CDR3: CASSSQGNTEAFF. CDR3 sequence (DNA): TGTGCCAGTAGTAGTCAGGGAAACACTGAAGCTTTCTTT.

The V and J genes are TRBV6-5 and TRBJ2-1; 9 nucleotides line up with TRBD2. Germline CDR1 and CDR2: MNHEY and SVGAGI. CDR3 length: 15 amino acids. Trimming at V came to 2 bases and at J to 10 bases, leaving 9 bases not matched to a gene. Here the CDR3 reads CASSYDAGGPKEQFF. The CDR3 DNA follows: TGTGCCAGCAGTTACGATGCGGGGGGGCCTAAAGAGCAGTTCTTC.

The chain couples TRBV5-1 to TRBJ2-1; TRBD1 aligns across 9 bases. The CDR3 spans 14 residues. V shed 1 base, J shed 13 bases, and the junction held 9 bases outside the gene matches. Germline CDR1 is SGHRS and CDR2 is YFSETQ. CDR3 sequence reads: CASSLRTGESSQFF. The DNA for the CDR3 is TGCGCCAGCAGCTTGCGGACAGGGGAGTCGTCCCAGTTCTTC.

This chain links TRBV20-1 with TRBJ2-7; 7 nucleotides align to TRBD2. The CDR3 runs 11 residues. Trimming took 2 bases from V and 9 from J; bases not matched to a gene: 4. Germline CDR1 reads DFQATT; CDR2 reads SNEGSKA (reference sequence). CDR3 region: CSARKRDGQYF. CDR3 in DNA: TGCAGTGCTAGAAAGCGGGACGGGCAGTACTTC.

The rearrangement uses TRBV18 and TRBJ1-1; weak D call: TRBD1 (5 bases). V was shortened by 3 bases and J by 6 bases, with 11 bases between the two germline ends. CDR3 size: 13 residues. Germline-derived CDR1 and CDR2 are KGHSH and LQKENI. CDR3 in amino acids: CASSPRGPAEAFF. DNA for the CDR3: TGTGCCAGCTCACCGAGGGGACCGGCTGAAGCTTTCTTT.

The V call is TRBV28, the J call TRBJ1-1, with a weak D call TRBD1 (5 bases). Germline-derived CDR1 and CDR2 are MDHEN and SYDVKM. V was shortened by 5 bases and J by 5 bases, with 15 bases between the two germline ends. CDR3 length: 14 amino acids. CDR3 nucleotide sequence: TGTGCCAGCAGTCCCGCGGGGCGGGGAACTGAAGCTTTCTTT. It translates to CASSPAGRGTEAFF. Together with reference TRBV28 and TRBJ1-1, the CDR3 gives the full variable domain: DVKVTQSSRYLVKRTGEKVFLECVQDMDHENMFWYRQDPGLGLRLIYFSYDVKMKEKGDIPEGYSVSREKKERFSLILESASTNQTSMYLCASSPAGRGTEAFFGQGTRLTVV.

The chain uses TRBV5-1 and TRBJ2-3; D is undetermined. The germline gives CDR1 SGHRS, CDR2 YFSETQ. With 4 bases removed from V and 2 bases from J, the gap between germline ends came to 14 bases. The CDR3 runs 15 residues. The DNA for the CDR3 is TGCGCCAGCAGCAGGACCCATCCGGACACAGATACGCAGTATTTT. Protein sequence: CASSRTHPDTDTQYF. The full variable domain, rest sourced from reference TRBV5-1 and TRBJ2-3, is KAGVTQTPRYLIKTRGQQVTLSCSPISGHRSVSWYQQTPGQGLQFLFEYFSETQRNKGNFPGRFSGRQFSNSRSEMNVSTLELGDSALYLCASSRTHPDTDTQYFGPGTRLTVL.

The DNA for the CDR3 is TGTGCCAGCAGTTTATTGCGGCACGGCACCATATATTTT. Protein product: CASSLLRHGTIYF. This chain links TRBV28 with TRBJ1-3; D unclear. V lost 1 base, J lost 9 bases, and 10 bases lay in between. CDR1 MDHEN and CDR2 SYDVKM come from the germline V gene. The CDR3 totals 13 residues.

A note on this clone: The junction differs from germline at one of its ends, possibly a read error. The chain combines TRBV6-1 with TRBJ1-5; D is possibly TRBD1 (5 bases). This CDR3 has 13 residues. Germline CDR1 is MNHNS and CDR2 is SASEGT. The CDR3, as DNA: TGTGCCAGCAGTGAAGCGGGGCTAGCAGGAGAGCGATTT. It is translated as CASSEAGLAGERF.